This passage covers 12 T cell receptor beta chains from one sample sequenced in a study of blood T cell repertoires in COVID-19. Clones were sequenced by immunoSEQ multiplex PCR, and TCRdb holds only the in-frame ones, with some missing. The sample records fewer than 350,000 clones, around 90% being singletons. What was sequenced was PBMCs or T cells enriched from blood (not recorded which). The source of these receptors is a man in his sixties who had recovered from COVID-19.

This clone was recorded a few times. V usage is TRBV5-1 and J usage is TRBJ1-1, with unresolved D. The germline V gene encodes CDR1 SGHRS and CDR2 YFSETQ. V was trimmed by 4 bases and J by 1 base, leaving 11 bases between them. CDR3 size: 14 residues. The CDR3 region is CASSLTMQNTEAFF. CDR3 bases: TGCGCCAGCAGCCTTACTATGCAGAACACTGAAGCTTTCTTT.

This chain joins TRBV13 and TRBJ1-2; D gene ambiguous. The V end lost 0 bases, the J end lost 7 bases, and 3 bases lay between the germline ends. The length of the CDR3 is 11 residues. Germline V gene lookup returns CDR1 PRHDT and CDR2 FYEKMQ (reference sequence). CDR3 protein: CASSLGSGYTF. In nucleotides, the CDR3 is TGTGCCAGCAGCTTAGGGAGTGGCTACACCTTC.

The rearrangement links TRBV30 to TRBJ1-2, with 8 nucleotides matching TRBD1. V lost 7 bases and J lost 5; bases outside the gene matches: 18. The CDR3 contains 16 residues. The germline V gene has CDR1 GTSNPN and CDR2 SVGIG (reference sequence). CDR3 DNA: TGTGCCTCCACCCCAGATTCCGGACAGGGATTGTATGGCTACACCTTC. Translated: CASTPDSGQGLYGYTF. Full variable domain (rest looked up from reference TRBV30 and TRBJ1-2): SQTIHQWPATLVQPVGSPLSLECTVEGTSNPNLYWYRQAAGRGLQLLFYSVGIGQISSEVPQNLSASRPQDRQFILSSKKLLLSDSGFYLCASTPDSGQGLYGYTFGSGTRLTVV.

This chain uses TRBV5-4 with TRBJ2-1; D is possibly TRBD2 (6 bases). Germline CDR1 reads SGHNT; CDR2 reads YYREEE (reference sequence). CDR3 size: 19 residues. V was cut by 1 base and J by 8 bases, with 28 bases left in between. The CDR3 DNA sequence: TGTGCCAGCAGCTTGCCCCCCTCATGGCGGGACTCCTTTTTCCATGAGCAGTTCTTC. It translates to CASSLPPSWRDSFFHEQFF. Together with reference TRBV5-4 and TRBJ2-1, the CDR3 gives the full variable domain: ETGVTQSPTHLIKTRGQQVTLRCSSQSGHNTVSWYQQALGQGPQFIFQYYREEENGRGNFPPRFSGLQFPNYSSELNVNALELDDSALYLCASSLPPSWRDSFFHEQFFGPGTRLTVL.

The J gene is TRBJ1-4, the V gene TRBV3-1 (or the pseudogene TRBV3-2); D gene uncertain. The CDR3 has 15 amino acids. V was trimmed by 2 bases and J by 2 bases, leaving 9 bases between them. In germline, CDR1 is LGHDT, CDR2 YNNKEL (reference sequence). CDR3 nucleotides: TGTGCCAGCAGCCAACTTGGAGGCACTAATGAAAAACTGTTTTTT. It codes for CASSQLGGTNEKLFF.

V gene TRBV3-1 (or the pseudogene TRBV3-2) combines with J gene TRBJ2-5, with D possibly matching TRBD2 (5 bases). Germline CDR1 and CDR2: LGHDT and YNNKEL (reference sequence). The CDR3 length is 14 residues. Trimming pared 0 bases from V and 8 bases from J, leaving 13 bases between. CDR3 residues: CASSQDKGASTQYF. Here the CDR3 DNA reads TGTGCCAGCAGCCAAGATAAGGGAGCGAGTACCCAGTACTTC.

The chain has TRBV10-2 and TRBJ2-1; TRBD2 matches 15 bases. Unmatched junction bases numbered 2, after V lost 10 bases and J lost 7 bases. Germline V gene sequence: CDR1 WSHSY, CDR2 SAAADI. The CDR3 runs 13 residues. CDR3 residues: CATGLAGGNEQFF. CDR3 coding DNA: TGCGCCACCGGACTAGCGGGAGGGAATGAGCAGTTCTTC.

V gene TRBV19 combines with J gene TRBJ2-7; TRBD2 is a possible D gene (5 bases). This CDR3 has 15 amino acids. The ends were cut back, 4 bases at V and 6 bases at J, with 19 bases in the middle. Germline V gives CDR1 LNHDA, CDR2 SQIVND (reference sequence). CDR3 sequence (DNA): TGTGCCAGTAGTACCAAGGCCCGGGAAATCAGCGAGCAGTACTTC. Protein sequence: CASSTKAREISEQYF.

The DNA of the CDR3 is TGTGCCAGCAGCCAAAATCTTGGAAACACCATATATTTT. It yields the protein CASSQNLGNTIYF. The chain recombines TRBV3-1 (or the pseudogene TRBV3-2) with TRBJ1-3; D call uncertain. The CDR3 is 13 residues long. Germline V gives CDR1 LGHDT, CDR2 YNNKEL (reference sequence). V was cut by 2 bases and J by 3 bases, with 5 bases left in between.

The chain uses TRBV18 and TRBJ1-6; 7 nucleotides align to TRBD1. Unmatched junction bases numbered 4, after V lost 4 bases and J lost 7 bases. CDR3 length equals 14 residues. The germline V gene has CDR1 KGHSH and CDR2 LQKENI. The CDR3 is CASSLDRLNSPLHF. CDR3 DNA sequence: TGTGCCAGCTCACTGGACAGGTTGAATTCACCCCTCCACTTT.

Here the CDR3 DNA reads TGTGCCAGCAGTCCACCTCAATGGAGGGCGGGCACAGATACGCAGTATTTT. Translating it yields CASSPPQWRAGTDTQYF. V and J are TRBV28 and TRBJ2-3; D is possibly TRBD2 (6 bases). This CDR3 has 17 residues. The V and J ends lost 5 bases and 1 base respectively, with 19 bases between them. Looked up from germline, CDR1 is MDHEN and CDR2 is SYDVKM.

The gene calls are TRBV19 and TRBJ1-5, with D unclear. V dropped 3 bases and J dropped 9 bases, with 9 bases sitting between them. CDR1 and CDR2 (germline): LNHDA, SQIVND (reference sequence). This CDR3 is 12 amino acids long. CDR3 region: CASSMTLGPQHF. CDR3 sequence (DNA): TGTGCCAGTAGTATGACTTTGGGGCCCCAGCATTTT.